This paragraph covers one TCR beta chain sequence. The antigen is undetermined. This entry is derived from a study of cytomegalovirus exposure and HLA in healthy donors. Study outcomes and limitations: The authors listed 164 TCR beta chains as cytomegalovirus-associated.

The V segment lost 3 bases and the J segment 7 bases; nucleotides outside the gene matches: 12. The CDR3 runs to 15 residues. Germline V gene sequence: CDR1 SGHTA, CDR2 FQGNSA. The method was immunoSEQ multiplex PCR; TCRdb's version includes in-frame clones alone and lacks a portion of them. The repertoire holds over 250,000 clones, with around 86% as singletons. The donors belonged to the approximately 120-subject validation cohort, separate from the roughly 700-subject first cohort. The sample comprised PBMCs. The sequence came from a woman under 30 in good health and CMV-seronegative. The rearrangement uses TRBV7-2 and TRBJ2-7, with TRBD1 matching 7 bases. CDR3 amino acids: CASSLLGGAPGEQYF. The DNA for the CDR3 is TGTGCCAGCAGCTTGTTAGGGGGCGCCCCGGGTGAGCAGTACTTC.